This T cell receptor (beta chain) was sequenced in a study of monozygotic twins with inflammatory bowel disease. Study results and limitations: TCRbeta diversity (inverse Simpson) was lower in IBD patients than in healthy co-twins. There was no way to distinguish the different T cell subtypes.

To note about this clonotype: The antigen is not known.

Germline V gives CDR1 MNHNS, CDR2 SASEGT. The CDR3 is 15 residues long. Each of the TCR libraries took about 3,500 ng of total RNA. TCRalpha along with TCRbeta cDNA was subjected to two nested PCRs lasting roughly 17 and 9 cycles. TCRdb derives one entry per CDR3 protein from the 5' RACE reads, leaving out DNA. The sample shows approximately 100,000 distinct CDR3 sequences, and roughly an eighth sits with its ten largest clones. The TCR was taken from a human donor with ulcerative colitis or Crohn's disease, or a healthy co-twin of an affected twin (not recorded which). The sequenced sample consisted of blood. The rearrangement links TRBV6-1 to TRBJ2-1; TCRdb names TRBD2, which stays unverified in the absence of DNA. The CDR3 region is CASRRTSGAYNEQFF.